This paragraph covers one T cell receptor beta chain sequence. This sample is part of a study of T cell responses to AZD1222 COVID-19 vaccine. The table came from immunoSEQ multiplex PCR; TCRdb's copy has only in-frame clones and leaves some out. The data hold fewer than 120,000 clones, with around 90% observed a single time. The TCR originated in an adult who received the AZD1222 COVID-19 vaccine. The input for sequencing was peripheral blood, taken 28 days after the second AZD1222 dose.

The CDR3 sequence: CAISEGGQGARIGFAEAFF. As DNA, the CDR3 is TGTGCCATCAGTGAGGGGGGACAGGGGGCGCGGATTGGTTTCGCTGAAGCTTTCTTT. The genes are TRBV10-3 and TRBJ1-1; 12 bases map to TRBD1. V gave up 2 bases and J gave up 6 bases; unmatched junction bases: 16. The CDR3 is made up of 19 amino acids. CDR1 and CDR2 (germline): ENHRY, SYGVKD.